This record looks at one T cell receptor (beta chain) sequence and its context. Per the germline V gene, CDR1 is MNHEY and CDR2 is SVGAGI. The CDR3 loop spans 15 amino acids. Between the trimmed V and J ends, which lost 7 bases and 4 bases, there was a span of 19 bases. This sample stems from a study of cytomegalovirus exposure and HLA in healthy donors. The PCR employed 60 Vbeta primers together with 13 Jbeta primers. Generated by immunoSEQ multiplex PCR, the TCRdb table keeps only in-frame clones and is missing some. This table lists approximately 50,000 clones. Sequenced: PBMCs. V is TRBV6-5 and J is TRBJ1-2; possible D gene TRBD1, 6 bases. The sequence was collected from a man younger than 35 in good health and CMV-seropositive. The CDR3 DNA sequence: TGTGCCAGCATTGGCGGGGGGGCGCTGTCCTATGGCTACACCTTC. As protein: CASIGGGALSYGYTF.